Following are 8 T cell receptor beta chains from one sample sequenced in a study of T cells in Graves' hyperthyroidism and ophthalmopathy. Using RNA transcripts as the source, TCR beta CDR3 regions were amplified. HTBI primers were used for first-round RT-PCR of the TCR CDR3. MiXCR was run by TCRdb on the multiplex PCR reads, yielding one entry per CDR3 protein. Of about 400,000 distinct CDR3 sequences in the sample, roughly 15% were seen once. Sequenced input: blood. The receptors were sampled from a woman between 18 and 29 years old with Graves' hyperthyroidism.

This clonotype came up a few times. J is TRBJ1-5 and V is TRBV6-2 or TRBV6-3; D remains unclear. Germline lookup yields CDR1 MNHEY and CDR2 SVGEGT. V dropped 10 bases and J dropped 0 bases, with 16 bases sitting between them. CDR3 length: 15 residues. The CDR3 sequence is CATVGNYYSNQPQHF. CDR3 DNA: TGTGCCACCGTTGGAAACTATTATAGCAATCAGCCCCAGCATTTT.

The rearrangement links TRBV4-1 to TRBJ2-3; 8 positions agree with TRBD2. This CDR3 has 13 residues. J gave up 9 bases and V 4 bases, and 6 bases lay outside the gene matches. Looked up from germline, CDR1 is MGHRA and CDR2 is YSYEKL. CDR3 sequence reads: CASSRDGTRTQYF. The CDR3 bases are TGCGCCAGCAGCCGCGACGGGACTAGAACGCAGTATTTT.

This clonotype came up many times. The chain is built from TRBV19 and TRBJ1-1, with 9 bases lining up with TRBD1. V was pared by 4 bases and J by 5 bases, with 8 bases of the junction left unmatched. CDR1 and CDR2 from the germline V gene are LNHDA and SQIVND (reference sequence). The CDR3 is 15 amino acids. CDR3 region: CASSTETGGRTEAFF. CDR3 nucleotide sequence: TGTGCCAGTAGTACCGAGACAGGGGGTAGGACTGAAGCTTTCTTT.

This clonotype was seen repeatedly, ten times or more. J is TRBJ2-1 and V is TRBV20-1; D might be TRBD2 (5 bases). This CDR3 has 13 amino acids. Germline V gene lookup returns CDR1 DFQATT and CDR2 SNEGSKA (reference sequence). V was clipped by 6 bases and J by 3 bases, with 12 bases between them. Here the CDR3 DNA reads TGCAGTGCCCCTCTTAGCGACTACAATGAGCAGTTCTTC. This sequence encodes CSAPLSDYNEQFF.

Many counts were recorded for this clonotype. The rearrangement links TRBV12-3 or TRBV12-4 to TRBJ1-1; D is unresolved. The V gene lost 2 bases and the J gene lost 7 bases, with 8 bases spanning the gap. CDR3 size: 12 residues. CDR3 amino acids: CASSLNSNEAFF. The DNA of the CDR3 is TGTGCCAGCAGTTTAAACTCTAATGAAGCTTTCTTT.

The CDR3 region has the DNA TGTGCCAGCAGGAAGACAGGGAGGGATGAGCAGTTCTTC. This codes for CASRKTGRDEQFF. The chain has TRBV9 and TRBJ2-1, with D perhaps matching TRBD1 or TRBD2 (7 bases each). Germline V gene data show CDR1 as SGDLS and CDR2 as YYNGEE. CDR3 length: 13 amino acids. Trimming cost V 5 bases and J 8 bases, with 14 bases left between them.

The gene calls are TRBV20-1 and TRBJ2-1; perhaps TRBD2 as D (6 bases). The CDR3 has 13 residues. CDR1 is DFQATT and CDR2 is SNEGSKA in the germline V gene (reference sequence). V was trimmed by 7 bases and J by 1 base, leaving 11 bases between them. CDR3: CSEKGLSYNEQFF. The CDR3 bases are TGCAGTGAAAAGGGACTTTCCTACAATGAGCAGTTCTTC.

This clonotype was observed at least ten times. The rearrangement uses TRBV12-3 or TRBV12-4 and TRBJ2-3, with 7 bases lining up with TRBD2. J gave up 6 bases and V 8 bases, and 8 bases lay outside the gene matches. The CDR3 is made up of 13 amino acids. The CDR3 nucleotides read TGTGCCAGCCTGGGGGGGGGAGGGGATACGCAGTATTTT. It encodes CASLGGGGDTQYF.